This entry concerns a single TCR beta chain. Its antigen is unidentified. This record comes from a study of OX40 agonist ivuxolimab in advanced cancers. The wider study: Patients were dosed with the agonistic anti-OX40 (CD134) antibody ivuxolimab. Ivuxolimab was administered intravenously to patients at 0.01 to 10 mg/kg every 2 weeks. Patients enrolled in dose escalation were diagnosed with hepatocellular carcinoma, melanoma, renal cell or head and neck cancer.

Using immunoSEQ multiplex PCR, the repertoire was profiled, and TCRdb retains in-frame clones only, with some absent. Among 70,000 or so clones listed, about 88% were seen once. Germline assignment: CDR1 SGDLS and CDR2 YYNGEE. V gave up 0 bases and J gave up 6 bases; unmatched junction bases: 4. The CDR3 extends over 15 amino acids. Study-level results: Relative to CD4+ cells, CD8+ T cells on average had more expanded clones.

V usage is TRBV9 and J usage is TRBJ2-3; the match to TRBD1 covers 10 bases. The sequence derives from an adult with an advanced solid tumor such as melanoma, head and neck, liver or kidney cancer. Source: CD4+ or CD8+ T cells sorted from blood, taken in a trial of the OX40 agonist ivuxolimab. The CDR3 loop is CASSVVGQGRDTQYF. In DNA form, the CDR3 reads TGTGCCAGCAGCGTAGTGGGACAGGGGCGCGATACGCAGTATTTT. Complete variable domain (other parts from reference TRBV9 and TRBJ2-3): DSGVTQTPKHLITATGQRVTLRCSPRSGDLSVYWYQQSLDQGLQFLIQYYNGEERAKGNILERFSAQQFPDLHSELNLSSLELGDSALYFCASSVVGQGRDTQYFGPGTRLTVL.